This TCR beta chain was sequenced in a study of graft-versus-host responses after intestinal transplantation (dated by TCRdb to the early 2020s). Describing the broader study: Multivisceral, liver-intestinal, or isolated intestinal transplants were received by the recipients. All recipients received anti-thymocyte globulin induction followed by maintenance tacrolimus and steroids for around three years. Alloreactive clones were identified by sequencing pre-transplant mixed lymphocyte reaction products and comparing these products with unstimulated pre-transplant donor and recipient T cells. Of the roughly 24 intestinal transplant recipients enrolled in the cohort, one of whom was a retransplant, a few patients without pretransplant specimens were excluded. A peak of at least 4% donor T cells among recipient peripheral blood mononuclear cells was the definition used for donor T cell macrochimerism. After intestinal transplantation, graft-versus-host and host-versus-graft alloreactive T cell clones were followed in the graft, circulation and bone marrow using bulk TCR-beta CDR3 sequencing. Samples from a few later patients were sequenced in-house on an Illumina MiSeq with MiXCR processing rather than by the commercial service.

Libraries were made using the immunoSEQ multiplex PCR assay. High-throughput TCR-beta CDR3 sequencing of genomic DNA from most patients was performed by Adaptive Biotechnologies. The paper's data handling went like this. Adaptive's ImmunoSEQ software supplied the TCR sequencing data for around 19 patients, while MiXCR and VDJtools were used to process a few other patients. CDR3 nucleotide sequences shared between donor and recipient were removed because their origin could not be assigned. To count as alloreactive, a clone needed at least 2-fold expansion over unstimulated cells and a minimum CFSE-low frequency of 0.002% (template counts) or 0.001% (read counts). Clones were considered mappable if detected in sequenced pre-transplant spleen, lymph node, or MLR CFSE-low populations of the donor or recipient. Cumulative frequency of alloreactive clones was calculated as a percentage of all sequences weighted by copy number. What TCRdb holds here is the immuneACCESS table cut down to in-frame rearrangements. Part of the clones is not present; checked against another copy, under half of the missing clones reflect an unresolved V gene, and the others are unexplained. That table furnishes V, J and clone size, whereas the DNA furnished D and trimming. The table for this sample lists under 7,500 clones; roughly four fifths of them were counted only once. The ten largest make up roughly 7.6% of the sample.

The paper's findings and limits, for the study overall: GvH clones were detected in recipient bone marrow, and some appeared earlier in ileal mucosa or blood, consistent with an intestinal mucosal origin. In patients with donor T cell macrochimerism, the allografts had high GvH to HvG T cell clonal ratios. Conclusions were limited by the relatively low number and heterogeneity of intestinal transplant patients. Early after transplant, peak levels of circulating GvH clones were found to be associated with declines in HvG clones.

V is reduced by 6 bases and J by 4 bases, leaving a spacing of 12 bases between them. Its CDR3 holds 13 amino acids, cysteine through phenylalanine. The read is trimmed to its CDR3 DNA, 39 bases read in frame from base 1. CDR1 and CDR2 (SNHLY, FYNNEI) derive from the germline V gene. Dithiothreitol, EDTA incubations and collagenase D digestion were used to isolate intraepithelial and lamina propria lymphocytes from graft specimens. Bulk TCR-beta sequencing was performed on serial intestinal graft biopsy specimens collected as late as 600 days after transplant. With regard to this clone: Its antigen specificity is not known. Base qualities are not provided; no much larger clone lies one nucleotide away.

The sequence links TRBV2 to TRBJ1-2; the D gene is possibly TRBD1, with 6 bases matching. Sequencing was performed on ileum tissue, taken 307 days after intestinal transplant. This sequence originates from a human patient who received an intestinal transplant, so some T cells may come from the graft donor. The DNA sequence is TGTGCCAGCAGCAGGGGATCTACCTATGGCTACACCTTC. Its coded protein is CASSRGSTYGYTF.